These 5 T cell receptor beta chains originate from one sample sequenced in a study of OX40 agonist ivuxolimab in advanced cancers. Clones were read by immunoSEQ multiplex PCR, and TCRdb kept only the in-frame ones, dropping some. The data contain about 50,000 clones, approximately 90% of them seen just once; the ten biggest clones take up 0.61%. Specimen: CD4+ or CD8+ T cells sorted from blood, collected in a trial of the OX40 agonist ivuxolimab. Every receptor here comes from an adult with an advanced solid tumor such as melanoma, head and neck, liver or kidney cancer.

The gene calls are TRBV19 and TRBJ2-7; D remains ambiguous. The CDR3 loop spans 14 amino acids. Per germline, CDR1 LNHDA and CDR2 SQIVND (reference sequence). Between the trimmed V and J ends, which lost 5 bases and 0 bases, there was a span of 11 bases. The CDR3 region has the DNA TGTGCCAGTAGTGTCAGAAAATACTCCTACGAGCAGTACTTC. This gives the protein CASSVRKYSYEQYF.

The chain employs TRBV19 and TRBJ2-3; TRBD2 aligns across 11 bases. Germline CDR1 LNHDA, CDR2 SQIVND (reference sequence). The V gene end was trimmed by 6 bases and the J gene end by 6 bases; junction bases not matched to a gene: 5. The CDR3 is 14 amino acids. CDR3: CASRVAGGGDTQYF. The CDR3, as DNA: TGTGCCAGTAGGGTAGCGGGAGGGGGGGATACGCAGTATTTT.

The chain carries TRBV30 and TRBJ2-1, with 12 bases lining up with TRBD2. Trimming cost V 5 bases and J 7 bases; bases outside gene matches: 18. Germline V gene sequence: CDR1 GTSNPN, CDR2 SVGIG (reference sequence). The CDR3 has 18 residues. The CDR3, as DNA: TGTGCCTGGGACCGACCCTATGAGACTAGCGGGAGAGGGAATGAGCAGTTCTTC. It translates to CAWDRPYETSGRGNEQFF.

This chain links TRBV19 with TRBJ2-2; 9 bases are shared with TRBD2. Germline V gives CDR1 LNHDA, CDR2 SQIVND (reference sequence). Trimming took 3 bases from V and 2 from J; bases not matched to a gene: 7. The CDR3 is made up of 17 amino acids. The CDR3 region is CASSILAGASNTGELFF. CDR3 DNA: TGTGCCAGTAGTATCTTAGCGGGAGCCTCTAACACCGGGGAGCTGTTTTTT.

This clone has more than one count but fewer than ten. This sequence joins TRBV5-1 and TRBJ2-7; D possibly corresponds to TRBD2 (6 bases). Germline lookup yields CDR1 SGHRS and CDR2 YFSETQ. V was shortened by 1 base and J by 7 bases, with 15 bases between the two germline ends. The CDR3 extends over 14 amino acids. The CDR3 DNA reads TGCGCCAGCAGCTTGTCCGGGGGTCGGTTAGAGCAGTACTTC. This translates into CASSLSGGRLEQYF.